Listed below are T cell receptor beta chains from one sample, sequenced in a study of CD4 T cells in relation to SARS-CoV-2 and coronaviruses. Sequencing used immunoSEQ multiplex PCR; TCRdb keeps in-frame clones, though not all of them. The repertoire holds tens of thousands of clones, with 94% as singletons. The sequenced sample consisted of naive CD4+ T cells from PBMCs. All receptors come from a human donor in good health. CDR3s include the opening cysteine and the closing phenylalanine or tryptophan. The D gene is left open where the match is weak.

d_call j_call v_call cdr3_aa cdr3_nt
NA TRBJ2-5 TRBV7-8 CASSLGTFDNQYF TGTGCCAGCAGCTTAGGGACCTTCGATAATCAGTACTTC
TRBD1 TRBJ2-3 TRBV24-1 CATSDGTGSPTDTQYF TGTGCCACCAGTGATGGGACAGGGTCCCCCACAGATACGCAGTATTTT
TRBD2 TRBJ2-3 TRBV11-2 CASRPTSGSRLSTDTQYF TGTGCCAGCAGGCCAACTAGCGGGAGCCGCCTCAGCACAGATACGCAGTATTTT
NA TRBJ2-5 TRBV4-1 CASSQTRQRGYTFGGETQYF TGCGCCAGCAGCCAAACAAGACAAAGGGGATACACATTTGGTGGCGAGACCCAGTACTTC
NA TRBJ1-6 TRBV6-1 CASSDGGLASPLHF TGTGCCAGCAGTGACGGGGGGCTCGCGTCACCCCTCCACTTT
TRBD2 TRBJ2-3 TRBV4-1 CASSQGLAGGTFSTDTQYF TGCGCCAGCAGCCAAGGACTAGCGGGAGGGACCTTTAGCACAGATACGCAGTATTTT
TRBD2 TRBJ2-1 TRBV27 CASSSRSGLARINEQFF TGTGCCAGCAGTTCAAGATCTGGACTAGCGAGGATCAATGAGCAGTTCTTC
NA TRBJ2-3 TRBV5-1 CASSREGADTQYF TGCGCCAGCAGCCGGGAAGGAGCAGATACGCAGTATTTT
TRBD1 TRBJ1-6 TRBV28 CASTRLRTGGFSYNSPLHF TGTGCCAGCACCCGCCTCCGGACAGGGGGTTTCTCCTATAATTCACCCCTCCACTTT
NA TRBJ2-5 TRBV2 CASSGFQETQYF TGTGCCAGCAGTGGCTTCCAAGAGACCCAGTACTTC
NA TRBJ2-5 TRBV19 CASLQTGQETQYF TGTGCCAGCCTCCAGACTGGTCAAGAGACCCAGTACTTC
NA TRBJ1-1 TRBV19 CASSIWGTGDAEAFF TGTGCCAGTAGTATATGGGGCACAGGTGACGCTGAAGCTTTCTTT
NA TRBJ1-5 TRBV27 CASSSYTGTGLQPQHF TGTGCCAGCAGTTCATATACAGGGACGGGTCTTCAGCCCCAGCATTTT